This T cell receptor (beta chain) comes out of a study of a mutant IDH1 vaccine in newly diagnosed glioma. With respect to this clone: The antigen is unknown.

Per the germline V gene, CDR1 is LNHDA and CDR2 is SQIVND (reference sequence). V was pared by 5 bases and J by 8 bases, with 16 bases of the junction left unmatched. The CDR3 is 17 residues long. Time point specified: week 35, safety follow-up. All doses held 300 ug of mutant IDH1 20-mer peptide, with topical imiquimod. The method was immunoSEQ multiplex PCR; TCRdb's version includes in-frame clones alone and lacks a portion of them. The table records roughly 60,000 clones, 81% of them present only once. The sequence came from a man aged 40-50 years with glioma. Sample: PBMCs, taken from a glioma patient whose treatment included an IDH1 peptide vaccine. The chain is built from TRBV19 and TRBJ2-1; 9 positions agree with TRBD2. The CDR3 DNA reads TGTGCCAGTAGTCTGACCCGAATAGCGGGGGCGGTGTATGAGCAGTTCTTC. Protein product: CASSLTRIAGAVYEQFF.